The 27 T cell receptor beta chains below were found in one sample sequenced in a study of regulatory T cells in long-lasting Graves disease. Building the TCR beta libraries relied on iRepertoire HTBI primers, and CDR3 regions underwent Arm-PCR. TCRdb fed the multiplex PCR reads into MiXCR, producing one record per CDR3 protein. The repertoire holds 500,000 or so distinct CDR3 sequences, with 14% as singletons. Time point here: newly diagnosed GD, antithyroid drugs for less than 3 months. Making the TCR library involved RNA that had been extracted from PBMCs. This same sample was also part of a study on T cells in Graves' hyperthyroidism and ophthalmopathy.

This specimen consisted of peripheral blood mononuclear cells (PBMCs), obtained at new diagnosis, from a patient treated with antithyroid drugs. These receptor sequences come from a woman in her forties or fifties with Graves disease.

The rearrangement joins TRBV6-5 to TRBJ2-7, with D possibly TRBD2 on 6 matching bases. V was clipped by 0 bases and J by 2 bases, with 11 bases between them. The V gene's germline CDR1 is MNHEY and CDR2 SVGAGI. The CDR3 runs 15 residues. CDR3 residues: CASSYSPREAYEQYF. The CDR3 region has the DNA TGTGCCAGCAGTTACTCGCCCAGGGAGGCCTACGAGCAGTACTTC.

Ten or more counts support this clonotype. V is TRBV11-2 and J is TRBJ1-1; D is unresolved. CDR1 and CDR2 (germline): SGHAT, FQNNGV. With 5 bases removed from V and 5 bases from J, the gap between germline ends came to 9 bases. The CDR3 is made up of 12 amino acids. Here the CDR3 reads CASSRGRTEAFF. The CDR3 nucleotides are TGTGCCAGCAGCCGCGGCCGGACTGAAGCTTTCTTT.

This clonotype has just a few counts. CDR3 region: CASSQSATGAYEQYF. The CDR3 DNA reads TGCGCCAGCAGCCAAAGCGCGACAGGGGCCTACGAGCAGTACTTC. The chain has TRBV4-1 and TRBJ2-7; 8 bases line up with TRBD1. The CDR3 extends over 15 amino acids. The junction had 5 bases not matched to a gene; V was cut back by 2 bases and J by 2 bases. CDR1 MGHRA and CDR2 YSYEKL come from the germline V gene.

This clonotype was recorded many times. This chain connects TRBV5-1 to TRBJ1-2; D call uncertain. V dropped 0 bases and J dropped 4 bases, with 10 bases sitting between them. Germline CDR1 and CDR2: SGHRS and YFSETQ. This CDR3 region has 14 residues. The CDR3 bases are TGCGCCAGCAGCTTGGCTCAGGAATCCTATGGCTACACCTTC. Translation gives CASSLAQESYGYTF.

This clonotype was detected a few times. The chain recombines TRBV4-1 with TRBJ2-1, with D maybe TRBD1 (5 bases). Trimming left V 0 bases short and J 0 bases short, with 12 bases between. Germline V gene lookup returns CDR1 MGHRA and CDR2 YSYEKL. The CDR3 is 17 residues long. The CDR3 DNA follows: TGCGCCAGCAGCCAAGATTCTGGGGCGGACTCCTACAATGAGCAGTTCTTC. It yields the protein CASSQDSGADSYNEQFF.

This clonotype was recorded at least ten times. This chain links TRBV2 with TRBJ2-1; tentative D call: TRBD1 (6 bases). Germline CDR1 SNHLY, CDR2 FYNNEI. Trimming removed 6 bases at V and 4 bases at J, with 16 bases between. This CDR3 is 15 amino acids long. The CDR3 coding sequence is TGTGCCAGCAGCGAGAGATCCAGGGGTTACAATGAGCAGTTCTTC. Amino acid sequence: CASSERSRGYNEQFF.

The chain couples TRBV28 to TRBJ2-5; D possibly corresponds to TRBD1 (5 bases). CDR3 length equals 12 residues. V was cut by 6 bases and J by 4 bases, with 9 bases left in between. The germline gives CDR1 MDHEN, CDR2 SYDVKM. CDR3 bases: TGTGCCAGCAGGGGGCGAGGAGAGACCCAGTACTTC. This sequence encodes CASRGRGETQYF.

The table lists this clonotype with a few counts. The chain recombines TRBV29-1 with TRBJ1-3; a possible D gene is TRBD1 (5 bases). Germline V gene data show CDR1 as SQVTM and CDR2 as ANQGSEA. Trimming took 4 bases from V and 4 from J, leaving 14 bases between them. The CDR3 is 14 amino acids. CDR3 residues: CSVVEGPWGNTIYF. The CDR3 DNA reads TGCAGCGTTGTGGAGGGACCATGGGGAAACACCATATATTTT.

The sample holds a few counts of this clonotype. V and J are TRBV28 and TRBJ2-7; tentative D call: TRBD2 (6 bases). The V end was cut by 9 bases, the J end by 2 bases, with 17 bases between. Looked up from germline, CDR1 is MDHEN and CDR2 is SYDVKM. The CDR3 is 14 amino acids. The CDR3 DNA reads TGTGCCAGTCAGTTAGCGGCCAATACCTACGAGCAGTACTTC. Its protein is CASQLAANTYEQYF. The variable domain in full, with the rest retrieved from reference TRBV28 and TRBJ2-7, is DVKVTQSSRYLVKRTGEKVFLECVQDMDHENMFWYRQDPGLGLRLIYFSYDVKMKEKGDIPEGYSVSREKKERFSLILESASTNQTSMYLCASQLAANTYEQYFGPGTRLTVT.

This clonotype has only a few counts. The CDR3 spells CASSVDPSPFTDTQYF. In DNA form, the CDR3 reads TGTGCCAGCAGCGTAGATCCTAGTCCCTTCACAGATACGCAGTATTTT. The chain recombines TRBV9 with TRBJ2-3; D is ambiguous. The V gene's germline CDR1 is SGDLS and CDR2 YYNGEE. Between the trimmed V and J ends, which lost 0 bases and 2 bases, there was a span of 13 bases. The CDR3 has 16 amino acids. Supplemented by reference TRBV9 and TRBJ2-3, the full variable domain reads DSGVTQTPKHLITATGQRVTLRCSPRSGDLSVYWYQQSLDQGLQFLIQYYNGEERAKGNILERFSAQQFPDLHSELNLSSLELGDSALYFCASSVDPSPFTDTQYFGPGTRLTVL.

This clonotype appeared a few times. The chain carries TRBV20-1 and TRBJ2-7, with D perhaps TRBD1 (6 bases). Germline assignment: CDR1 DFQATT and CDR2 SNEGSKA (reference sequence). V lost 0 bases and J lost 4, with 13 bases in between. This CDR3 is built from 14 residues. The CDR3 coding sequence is TGCAGTGCTAGAGATCGTCTGGGGGCATACGAGCAGTACTTC. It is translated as CSARDRLGAYEQYF.

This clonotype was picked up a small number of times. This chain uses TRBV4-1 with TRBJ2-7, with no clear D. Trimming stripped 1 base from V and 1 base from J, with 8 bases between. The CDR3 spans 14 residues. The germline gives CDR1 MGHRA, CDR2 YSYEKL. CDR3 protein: CASSQGSYSYEQYF. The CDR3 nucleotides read TGCGCCAGCAGCCAAGGATCGTATTCCTACGAGCAGTACTTC.

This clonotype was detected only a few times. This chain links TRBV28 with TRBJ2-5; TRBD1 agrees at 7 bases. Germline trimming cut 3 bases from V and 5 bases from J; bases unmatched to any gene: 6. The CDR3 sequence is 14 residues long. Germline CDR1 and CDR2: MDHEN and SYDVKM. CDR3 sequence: CASSLWDSSETQYF. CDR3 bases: TGTGCCAGCAGTTTGTGGGACAGTAGCGAGACCCAGTACTTC.

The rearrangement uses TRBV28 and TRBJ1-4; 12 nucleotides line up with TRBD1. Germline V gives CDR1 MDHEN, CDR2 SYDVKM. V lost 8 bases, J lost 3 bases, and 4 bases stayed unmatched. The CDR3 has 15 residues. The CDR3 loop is CASGGQGASNEKLFF. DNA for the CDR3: TGTGCCAGCGGGGGACAGGGGGCCTCTAATGAAAAACTGTTTTTT.

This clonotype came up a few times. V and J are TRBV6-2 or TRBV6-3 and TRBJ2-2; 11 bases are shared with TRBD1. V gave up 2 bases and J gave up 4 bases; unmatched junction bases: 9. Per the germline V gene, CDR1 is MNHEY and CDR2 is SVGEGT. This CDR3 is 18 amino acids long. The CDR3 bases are TGTGCCAGCAGTTACGCGGTTGGACAGGGGGCGGGCACCGGGGAGCTGTTTTTT. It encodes CASSYAVGQGAGTGELFF.

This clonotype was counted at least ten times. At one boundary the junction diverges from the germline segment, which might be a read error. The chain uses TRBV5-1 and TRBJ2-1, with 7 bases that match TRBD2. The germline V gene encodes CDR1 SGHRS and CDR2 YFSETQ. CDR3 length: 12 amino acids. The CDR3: CASPGGREGLIF. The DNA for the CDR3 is TGCGCCAGCCCGGGAGGAAGGGAGGGCCTCATCTTC. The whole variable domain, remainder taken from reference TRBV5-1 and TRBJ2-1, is KAGVTQTPRYLIKTRGQQVTLSCSPISGHRSVSWYQQTPGQGLQFLFEYFSETQRNKGNFPGRFSGRQFSNSRSEMNVSTLELGDSALYLCASPGGREGLIFGPGTRLTVL.

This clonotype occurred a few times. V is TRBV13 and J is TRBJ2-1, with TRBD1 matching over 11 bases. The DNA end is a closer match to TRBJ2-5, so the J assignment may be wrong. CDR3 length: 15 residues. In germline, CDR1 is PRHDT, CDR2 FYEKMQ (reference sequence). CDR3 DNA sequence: TGTGCCAGCAGCATCGGGACAGGGGGTACAGAGACCCAGTACTTC. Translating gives CASSIGTGGTETQYF.

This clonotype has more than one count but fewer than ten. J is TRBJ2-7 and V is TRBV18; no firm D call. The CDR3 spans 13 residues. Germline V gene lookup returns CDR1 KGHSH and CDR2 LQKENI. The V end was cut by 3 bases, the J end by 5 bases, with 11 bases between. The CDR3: CASSPPGEDEQYF. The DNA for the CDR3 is TGTGCCAGCTCACCCCCAGGAGAGGACGAGCAGTACTTC.

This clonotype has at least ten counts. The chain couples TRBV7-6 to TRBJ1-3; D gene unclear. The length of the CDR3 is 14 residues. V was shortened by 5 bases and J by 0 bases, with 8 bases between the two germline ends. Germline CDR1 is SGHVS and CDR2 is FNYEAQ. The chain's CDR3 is CASSQDSSGNTIYF. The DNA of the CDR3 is TGTGCCAGCAGCCAGGATAGCTCTGGAAACACCATATATTTT.

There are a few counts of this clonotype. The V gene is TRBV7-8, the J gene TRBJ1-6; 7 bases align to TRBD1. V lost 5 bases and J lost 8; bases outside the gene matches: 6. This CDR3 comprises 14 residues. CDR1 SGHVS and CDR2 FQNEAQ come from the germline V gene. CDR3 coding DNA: TGTGCCAGCAGCGTAGGGACAGCCGATTCACCCCTCCACTTT. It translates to CASSVGTADSPLHF.

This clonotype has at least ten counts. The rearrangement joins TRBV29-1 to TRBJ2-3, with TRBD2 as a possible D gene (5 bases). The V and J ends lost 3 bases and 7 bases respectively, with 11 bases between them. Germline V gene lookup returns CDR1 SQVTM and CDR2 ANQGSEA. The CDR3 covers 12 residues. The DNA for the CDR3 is TGCAGCGTTGACCGGGGATTACATACGCAGTATTTT. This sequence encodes CSVDRGLHTQYF.

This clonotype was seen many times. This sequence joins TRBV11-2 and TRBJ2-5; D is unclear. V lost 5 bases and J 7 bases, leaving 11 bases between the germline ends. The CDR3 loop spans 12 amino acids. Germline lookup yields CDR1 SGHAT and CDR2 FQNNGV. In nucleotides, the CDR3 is TGTGCCAGCAGCCGGACCTCTGCGACCCAGTACTTC. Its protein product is CASSRTSATQYF.

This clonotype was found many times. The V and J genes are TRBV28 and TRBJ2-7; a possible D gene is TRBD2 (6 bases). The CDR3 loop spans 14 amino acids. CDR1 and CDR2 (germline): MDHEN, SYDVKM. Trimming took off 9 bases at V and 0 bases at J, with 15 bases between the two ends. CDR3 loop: CASIPRGNSYEQYF. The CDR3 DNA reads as TGTGCCAGTATACCACGGGGGAACTCCTACGAGCAGTACTTC.

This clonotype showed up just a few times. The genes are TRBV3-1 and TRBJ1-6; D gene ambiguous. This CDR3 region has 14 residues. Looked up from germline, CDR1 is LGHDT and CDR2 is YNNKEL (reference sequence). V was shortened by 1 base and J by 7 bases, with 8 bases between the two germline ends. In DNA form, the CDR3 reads TGTGCCAGCAGCCAAGGGTTATTGAATTCACCCCTCCACTTT. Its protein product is CASSQGLLNSPLHF.

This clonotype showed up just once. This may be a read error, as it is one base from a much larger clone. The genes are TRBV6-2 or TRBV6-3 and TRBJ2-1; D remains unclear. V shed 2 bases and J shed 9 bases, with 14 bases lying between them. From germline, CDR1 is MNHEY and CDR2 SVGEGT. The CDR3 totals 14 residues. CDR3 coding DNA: TGTGCCAGCAGTTACCCGGGCCGAAAACCTGAGCAGTTCTTC. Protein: CASSYPGRKPEQFF.

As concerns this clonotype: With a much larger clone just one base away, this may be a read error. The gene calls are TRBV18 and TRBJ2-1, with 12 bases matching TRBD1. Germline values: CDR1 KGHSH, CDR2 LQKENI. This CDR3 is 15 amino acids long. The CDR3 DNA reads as TGTGCCAGCTCACCTGATGGGACAGGGGGCAACATTCAGTGCTTC. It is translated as CASSPDGTGGNIQCF.

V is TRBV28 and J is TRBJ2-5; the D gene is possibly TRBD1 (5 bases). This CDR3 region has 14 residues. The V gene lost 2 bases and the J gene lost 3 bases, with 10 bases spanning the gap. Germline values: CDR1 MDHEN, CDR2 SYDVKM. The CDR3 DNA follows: TGTGCCAGCAGTTTAGGGGCGGCAGAAGAGACCCAGTACTTC. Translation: CASSLGAAEETQYF.